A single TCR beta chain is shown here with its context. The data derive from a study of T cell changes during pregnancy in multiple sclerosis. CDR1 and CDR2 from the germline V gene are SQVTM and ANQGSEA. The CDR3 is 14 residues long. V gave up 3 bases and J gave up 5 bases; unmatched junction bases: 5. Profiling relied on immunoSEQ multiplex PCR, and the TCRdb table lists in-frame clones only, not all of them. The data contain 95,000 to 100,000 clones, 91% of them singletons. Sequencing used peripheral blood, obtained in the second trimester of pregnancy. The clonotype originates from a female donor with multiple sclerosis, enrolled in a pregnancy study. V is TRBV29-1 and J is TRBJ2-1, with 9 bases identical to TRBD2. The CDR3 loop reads CSVERRLADNEQFF. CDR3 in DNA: TGCAGCGTTGAGAGGAGACTAGCGGACAATGAGCAGTTCTTC.